Listed here is a single T cell receptor beta chain. The data belong to a study of control samples from healthy donors and cancer patients. Germline V CDR1 and CDR2: LNHDA, SQIVND (reference sequence). The junction had 10 bases not matched to a gene; V was cut back by 7 bases and J by 0 bases. The CDR3 covers 17 residues. Clones were read by immunoSEQ multiplex PCR, and TCRdb kept only the in-frame ones, dropping some. The sample gives about 150,000 clones, about 91% of which show up once; 3.2% is in the top ten. The chain joins TRBV19 to TRBJ2-3; 10 bases are a match to TRBD2. Sequencing was performed on blood. The source of this sequence is a man aged 30-40 years in good health. DNA for the CDR3: TGTGCCAGTACGCCCCGTACTAGCGGGGTCAGCACAGATACGCAGTATTTT. Amino acids: CASTPRTSGVSTDTQYF. Full variable domain (remainder filled in from reference TRBV19 and TRBJ2-3): DGGITQSPKYLFRKEGQNVTLSCEQNLNHDAMYWYRQDPGQGLRLIYYSQIVNDFQKGDIAEGYSVSREKKESFPLTVTSAQKNPTAFYLCASTPRTSGVSTDTQYFGPGTRLTVL.